This T cell receptor beta chain was sequenced in a study of control samples from healthy donors and cancer patients. The assay was immunoSEQ multiplex PCR, and TCRdb's table has in-frame clones only and misses some. The sample yields approximately 100,000 clones, approximately 86% seen once. The germline V and J ends were trimmed by 3 bases and 1 base, with 6 bases remaining between them. The CDR3 totals 13 residues. The germline gives CDR1 MNHEY, CDR2 SVGEGT. The genes are TRBV6-2 or TRBV6-3 and TRBJ1-1; D might be TRBD1 (5 bases). Sample: blood. This receptor was obtained from a man younger than 45 in good health. The DNA of the CDR3 is TGTGCCAGCAGTTATAGGGGGAACACTGAAGCTTTCTTT. This translates into CASSYRGNTEAFF.